A selection of T cell receptor beta chains follows, all from one sample in a study of blood T cell repertoires in COVID-19. Here immunoSEQ multiplex PCR was the method, and the copy in TCRdb shows in-frame clones only, minus some. The sample holds roughly 250,000 clones; around three quarters are singletons and the top ten take 2.5% to 4%. The sample taken for sequencing was peripheral blood. The receptors derive from an elderly woman with acute or convalescent COVID-19. Both conserved end residues are part of each CDR3. Fields, in order: D gene, clone size, V gene, J gene, CDR3 protein, CDR3 DNA. A D gene is named only where the DNA matches it firmly. Clone size is not always given. Where it is, it says once, few, many or a class for expanded clones.

>TRBD1|-|TRBV9|TRBJ1-1
CASSGARGLRMNTEAFF
TGTGCCAGCAGCGGGGCAAGGGGGCTTCGGATGAACACTGAAGCTTTCTTT
>-|-|TRBV12-3/TRBV12-4|TRBJ2-6
CASTTAPANVLTF
TGTGCCAGCACCACAGCCCCGGCCAACGTCCTGACTTTC
>TRBD1|few|TRBV5-1|TRBJ2-7
CASSPGTGGYEQYF
TGCGCCAGCAGCCCTGGGACAGGAGGATACGAGCAGTACTTC
>-|-|TRBV12-3/TRBV12-4|TRBJ2-7
CASSRGTYYEQYF
TGTGCCAGCAGTAGAGGAACATACTACGAGCAGTACTTC
>TRBD2|-|TRBV24-1|TRBJ2-1
CATSNGGVYEQFF
TGTGCCACCAGTAACGGGGGGGTTTATGAGCAGTTCTTC
>-|-|TRBV6-6|TRBJ1-1
CASSHRNTEAFF
TGTGCCAGCAGCCACAGGAACACTGAAGCTTTCTTT
>TRBD1|once|TRBV18|TRBJ1-5
CASSPGTGSSNQPQHF
TGTGCCAGCTCACCCGGGACAGGGTCGAGTAATCAGCCCCAGCATTTT
>-|-|TRBV2|TRBJ1-3
CASRRRGNTIYF
TGTGCCAGCAGACGGAGGGGAAACACCATATATTTT
>-|-|TRBV12-5|TRBJ2-5
CASAWGGHQETQYF
TGTGCTAGTGCCTGGGGGGGCCACCAAGAGACCCAGTACTTC
>-|-|TRBV7-2|TRBJ2-7
CASSSQAGYEQYF
TGTGCCAGCAGCTCCCAGGCTGGCTACGAGCAGTACTTC
>TRBD2|-|TRBV28|TRBJ2-7
CASSLYLGTSGSSYEQYF
TGTGCCAGCAGTTTATACCTGGGGACTAGCGGGAGTTCCTACGAGCAGTACTTC
>-|-|TRBV7-2|TRBJ1-1
CASSFSTGNTEAFF
TGTGCCAGCAGCTTCTCGACAGGGAACACTGAAGCTTTCTTT
>TRBD1|-|TRBV3-1/TRBV3-2|TRBJ2-5
CASSQRDRGAMETQYF
TGTGCCAGCAGCCAACGGGACAGGGGGGCGATGGAGACCCAGTACTTC
>-|-|TRBV29-1|TRBJ1-2
CSVDRGTYGYTF
TGCAGCGTTGACAGGGGTACCTATGGCTACACCTTC
>-|-|TRBV10-2|TRBJ1-1
CASRDWEKRTEAFF
TGCGCCAGCAGGGACTGGGAGAAGAGGACTGAAGCTTTCTTT
>TRBD1|-|TRBV7-8|TRBJ1-2
CASSIDRGYYGYTF
TGTGCCAGCAGCATAGACAGGGGTTACTATGGCTACACCTTC
>TRBD1|-|TRBV7-2|TRBJ1-1
CASSLAPGGGGEAFF
TGTGCCAGCAGCTTAGCTCCAGGGGGCGGAGGGGAAGCTTTCTTT
>-|-|TRBV7-9|TRBJ1-2
CASSPLGGVAYGYTF
TGTGCCAGCAGTCCGCTAGGCGGGGTCGCTTATGGCTACACCTTC
>-|-|TRBV20-1|TRBJ1-2
CSAGGGLGYTF
TGCAGTGCTGGGGGGGGGCTTGGCTACACCTTC
>TRBD1|-|TRBV4-1|TRBJ2-5
CASSQKPWTGQETQYF
TGCGCCAGCAGCCAAAAACCCTGGACAGGCCAAGAGACCCAGTACTTC
>-|-|TRBV2|TRBJ1-3
CASSIEAGVKNTIYF
TGTGCCAGCAGTATCGAAGCAGGGGTTAAAAACACCATATATTTT
>TRBD1|-|TRBV7-9|TRBJ1-2
CASSSLDRVNYGYTF
TGTGCCAGCAGCTCTCTCGACAGGGTTAACTATGGCTACACCTTC
>-|-|TRBV15|TRBJ2-7
CATSRDPGYEQYF
TGTGCCACCAGCAGAGATCCGGGGTACGAGCAGTACTTC
>-|once|TRBV3-1/TRBV3-2|TRBJ2-1
CASSPRGASYNEQFF
TGTGCCAGCAGCCCCAGGGGGGCTTCCTACAATGAGCAGTTCTTC
>-|few|TRBV7-2|TRBJ1-1
CASRPLVNTEAFF
TGTGCCAGCAGGCCTTTAGTTAACACTGAAGCTTTCTTT
>TRBD1|-|TRBV29-1|TRBJ1-1
CSGRTGGNTEAFF
TGCAGCGGACGGACAGGGGGGAACACTGAAGCTTTCTTT
>TRBD1|-|TRBV12-3/TRBV12-4|TRBJ1-2
CASRRDRVYDYTF
TGTGCCAGCAGACGAGACAGGGTCTACGACTACACCTTC
>TRBD1|-|TRBV5-1|TRBJ1-2
CASSSPKTGIDGYTF
TGCGCCAGCAGCTCGCCAAAGACAGGGATTGATGGCTACACCTTC
>-|-|TRBV13|TRBJ2-5
CASSSRRDGQETQYF
TGTGCCAGCAGCTCGAGGAGGGACGGACAAGAGACCCAGTACTTC
>-|-|TRBV28|TRBJ1-1
CASSFSGQNTEAFF
TGTGCCAGCAGTTTTTCAGGCCAGAACACTGAAGCTTTCTTT
>TRBD1|-|TRBV6-2/TRBV6-3|TRBJ1-5
CASSFRQGIQPQHF
TGTGCCAGCAGTTTTCGACAGGGGATTCAGCCCCAGCATTTT
>TRBD1|-|TRBV4-1|TRBJ1-6
CASSQGGTDVLNSPLHF
TGCGCCAGCAGCCAAGGGGGGACAGACGTACTAAATTCACCCCTCCACTTT
>-|-|TRBV10-3|TRBJ1-4
CAISQSSGDRSEKLFF
TGTGCCATCAGTCAAAGTTCGGGGGACCGCAGTGAAAAACTGTTTTTT
>-|-|TRBV5-1|TRBJ2-5
CASRSGTGQETQYF
TGCGCCAGCAGAAGCGGGACAGGTCAAGAGACCCAGTACTTC
>-|-|TRBV12-3/TRBV12-4|TRBJ2-7
CASTIGHTYEQYF
TGTGCCAGCACCATCGGACATACCTACGAGCAGTACTTC
>-|few|TRBV5-1|TRBJ1-6
CASSLRQGDSPLHF
TGCGCCAGCAGCTTGAGGCAGGGTGATTCACCCCTCCACTTT
>-|-|TRBV2|TRBJ1-6
CASSGVGGPSPLHF
TGTGCCAGCAGTGGGGTGGGCGGGCCATCACCCCTCCACTTT
>-|-|TRBV6-4|TRBJ2-2
CASSLDLNTGELFF
TGTGCCAGCAGCTTGGACTTAAACACCGGGGAGCTGTTTTTT
>-|-|TRBV7-2|TRBJ2-7
CASSQAGYEQYF
TGTGCCAGCAGCCAGGCGGGATACGAGCAGTACTTC
>-|-|TRBV11-2|TRBJ1-1
CASSLEGGTEAFF
TGTGCCAGCAGCTTGGAGGGGGGGACTGAAGCTTTCTTT